What follows describes a single T cell receptor beta chain. TCR beta VDJ combinations and CDR3 sequences were profiled from genomic DNA. MiXCR, applied by TCRdb to the reads, yields one record per CDR3 protein. This sample carries about 210,000 distinct CDR3 sequences, over 60% of them seen once, and the ten largest clones take about 29%. This specimen comes from a study of CD8+CD57+ T cells in acquired aplastic anemia. The CDR3 has 13 residues. Germline-derived CDR1 and CDR2 are SGHAT and FQNNGV. V shed 5 bases, J shed 4 bases, and the junction held 2 bases outside the gene matches. This clonotype originated in a human donor in good health. The gene calls are TRBV11-2 and TRBJ1-3, with TRBD1 matching 7 bases. Source material: sorted CD4+, CD8+, or CD8+CD57+ T cells (not recorded which) from PBMCs. In DNA form, the CDR3 reads TGTGCCAGCAGCGTAGGGGGCGGAAACACCATATATTTT. Its protein product is CASSVGGGNTIYF.